This T cell receptor (beta chain) was observed in a study of blood T cell repertoires in COVID-19. The wider study: Nucleic acid was either cDNA or gDNA, and it came from T cells, B-cell-depleted T cells, or PBMCs.

This CDR3 has 14 residues. Trimming removed 6 bases from V and 0 bases from J, with 9 bases in between. The V gene's germline CDR1 is SGHVS and CDR2 FNYEAQ. The authors' processing: Counts of nucleated cells, estimated from reference gene primer amplification, were obtained. Data came from immunoSEQ multiplex PCR; TCRdb stores just in-frame clones and leaves some out. Clonal size and the V and J genes are those of that table, whereas D and trimming came from the DNA. This table holds 250,000 to 350,000 clones, nearly 90% found once. Donors were grouped by their self-reported clinical history. Recovered participants had two consecutive negative NP/OP PCR tests, healthcare professional clearance, or symptom resolution.

The chain is built from TRBV7-6 and TRBJ2-4; D not resolved. The origin of this receptor is a woman aged 25 to 39 who had recovered from COVID-19. Material for sequencing was PBMCs or T cells enriched from blood (not recorded which). Here the CDR3 reads CASREQVAKNIQYF. The CDR3 nucleotides are TGTGCCAGCAGAGAACAAGTAGCCAAAAACATTCAGTACTTC.